The source of this T cell receptor beta chain is a study of T cells expressing NK-cell markers (dated by TCRdb to about 2020). Describing the broader study: Eight donors provided sorted CD3+CD56+NKG2C+, CD3+CD56+NKG2C- and CD3+CD56-NKG2C+ T-cell subsets, whose TCR beta-chain repertoires were profiled. Seven of the eight sequenced donors were HCMV-seropositive and one was HCMV-seronegative. The study sequenced eight donors, all healthy volunteers chosen at random: three men and five women. Sequencing of the libraries produced 2 x 150 bp reads on Illumina HiSeq 2000/2500, MiSeq or NextSeq. The investigation overall reported the following: Whether the expanded NKG2C-expressing T cell clones were specific for HCMV antigens remained unclear. In roughly six donors, the dominant CD3+CD56+NKG2C+ clonotypes ranked among the top 10 CD8+ clonotypes, making up roughly 1.0-7.0% of CD8+ T cells. Those dominant clonotypes were again the most abundant among CD3+CD56-NKG2C+ cells in a few donors, at roughly 25-60.1%.

To determine HCMV serostatus, a commercial ELISA kit was used to detect HCMV-specific IgG in serum. Peripheral blood mononuclear cells were isolated from blood by Ficoll density gradient centrifugation. As encoded in the germline V gene (reference sequence), CDR1 is SEHNR while CDR2 is FQNEAQ. The CDR3 spans 12 residues, from the cysteine through the phenylalanine. The protein alone is recorded here. Comments on this clonotype: What this receptor recognizes is not known.

For sequencing, an Illumina HiSeq 2000 was employed. The TCR beta cDNA libraries were made using 5'RACE template switching, a step that added both a universal primer site and unique molecular identifiers. Synthesis of cDNA was primed from the TCR beta constant segment and was followed by two consecutive PCR amplification steps. The paper's processing steps were these. MIGEC was used to demultiplex reads and group reads by UMI, and MiTCR was used to assemble and quantify clonotypes. Only TCR cDNA sequences supported by at least two reads were kept to exclude erroneous sequences. Downstream repertoire analysis used the tcR package, and clonotypes were matched across fractions by CDR3 nucleotide sequence plus V segment. VDJmatch was used to annotate antigen specificity against VDJdb, with one amino acid substitution in CDR3 allowed. TCRdb reprocessed the reads, reporting each CDR3 protein sequence once and no DNA. TCRdb, not the authors, supplied the V and J calls. The table of this sample itemizes about 390,000 distinct CDR3 sequences. The ten biggest clones cover around 10% of the sample.

The receptor chain draws on TRBV7-9 and TRBJ2-7. Sequenced: blood T cells: a sorted CD56 or NKG2C T cell subset, CD4+ or CD8+ T cells, or bulk PBMC T cells (not recorded which). This clonotype was sampled from a woman in her fifties or sixties in good health. Donor details come from another sample of the same person, matched by shared clones. CDR3 loop: CASSSQDIRQYF.